The following is a T cell receptor beta chain sequence with its context. Its target is not known. These data belong to a study of post-analysis software for immune sequencing data. Study details: Disease courses included relapsing-remitting, secondary progressive and progressive-relapsing multiple sclerosis. Study observations and caveats: Controls significantly exceeded multiple sclerosis patients in normalized Chao1 diversity. Several TRBV segments were more frequent in patients than controls; TRBV5-6, TRBV5-1 and TRBV20-1 belonged to this group. Samples from one preparation batch, clustered by F measure, grouped strongly together.

TCR beta cDNA libraries included unique molecular identifiers. Out of roughly 0.95 to 10 million T cells, roughly 0.5 million cDNA molecules were generated. TCRdb analysed the PCR reads with MiXCR anew, one entry per CDR3 protein. The sample has about 560,000 distinct CDR3 sequences, roughly 45% seen once. CDR3 length equals 10 residues. CDR1 and CDR2 (germline): DFQATT, SNEGSKA (reference sequence). V dropped 7 bases and J dropped 8 bases, with 10 bases sitting between them. The sequencing input was blood. The TCR originated in a girl between 10 and 17 years old with multiple sclerosis. This chain links TRBV20-1 with TRBJ2-3, with a possible D match to TRBD1 (5 bases). CDR3 in DNA: TGCAGTGTTTCCCAGGGTACGCAGTATTTT. Translation gives CSVSQGTQYF.